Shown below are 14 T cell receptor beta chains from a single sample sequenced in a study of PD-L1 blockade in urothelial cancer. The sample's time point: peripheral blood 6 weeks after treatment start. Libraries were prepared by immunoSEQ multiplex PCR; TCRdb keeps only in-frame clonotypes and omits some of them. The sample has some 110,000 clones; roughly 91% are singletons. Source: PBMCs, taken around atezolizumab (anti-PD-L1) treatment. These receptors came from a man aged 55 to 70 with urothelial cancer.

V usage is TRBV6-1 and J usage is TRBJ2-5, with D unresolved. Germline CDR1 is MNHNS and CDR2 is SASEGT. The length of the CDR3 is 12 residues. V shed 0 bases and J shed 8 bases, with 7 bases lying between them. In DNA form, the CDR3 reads TGTGCCAGCAGTGAAGCGGTAGTAACCCAGTACTTC. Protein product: CASSEAVVTQYF.

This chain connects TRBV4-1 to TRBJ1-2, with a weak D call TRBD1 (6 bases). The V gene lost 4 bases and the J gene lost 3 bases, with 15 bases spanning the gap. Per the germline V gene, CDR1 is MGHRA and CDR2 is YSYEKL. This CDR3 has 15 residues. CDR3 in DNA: TGCGCCAGCAGCCCTATACAGGGTACTGACTATGGCTACACCTTC. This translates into CASSPIQGTDYGYTF.

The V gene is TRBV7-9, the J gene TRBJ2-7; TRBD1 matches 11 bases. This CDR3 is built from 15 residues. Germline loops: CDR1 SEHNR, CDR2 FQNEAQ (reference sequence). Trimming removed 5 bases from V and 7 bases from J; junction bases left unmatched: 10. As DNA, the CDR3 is TGTGCCAGCAGCCCCGGGACAGGGGGATTGCGAGAGCAGTACTTC. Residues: CASSPGTGGLREQYF.

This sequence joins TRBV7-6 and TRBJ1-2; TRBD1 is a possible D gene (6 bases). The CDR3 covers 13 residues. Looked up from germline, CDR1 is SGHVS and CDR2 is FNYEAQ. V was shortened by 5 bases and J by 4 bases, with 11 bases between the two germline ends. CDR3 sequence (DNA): TGTGCCAGCAGCCCCGGACAGATCTATGGCTACACCTTC. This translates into CASSPGQIYGYTF.

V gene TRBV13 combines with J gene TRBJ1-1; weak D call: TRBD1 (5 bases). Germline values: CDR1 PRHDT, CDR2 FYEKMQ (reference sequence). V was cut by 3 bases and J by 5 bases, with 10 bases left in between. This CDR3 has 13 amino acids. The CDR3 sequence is CASSLVDRTEAFF. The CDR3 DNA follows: TGTGCCAGCAGCTTGGTCGACAGAACTGAAGCTTTCTTT.

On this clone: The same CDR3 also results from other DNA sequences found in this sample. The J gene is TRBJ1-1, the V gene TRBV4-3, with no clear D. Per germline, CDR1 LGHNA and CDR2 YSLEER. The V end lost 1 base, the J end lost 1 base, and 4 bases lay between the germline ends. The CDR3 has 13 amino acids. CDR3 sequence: CASSQGQNTEAFF. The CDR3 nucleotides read TGCGCCAGCAGCCAAGGACAGAACACTGAAGCTTTCTTT.

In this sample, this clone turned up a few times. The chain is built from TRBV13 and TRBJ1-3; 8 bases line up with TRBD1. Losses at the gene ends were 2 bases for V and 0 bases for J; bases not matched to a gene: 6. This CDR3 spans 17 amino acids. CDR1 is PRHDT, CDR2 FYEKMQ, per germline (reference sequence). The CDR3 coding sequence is TGTGCCAGCAGCTTAAGACAGGGGCGAAGCTCTGGAAACACCATATATTTT. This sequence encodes CASSLRQGRSSGNTIYF.

The CDR3 nucleotides are TGTGCCAGCAGCTCCGGGAACCAGGGGGCCTACGAGCAGTACTTC. As protein: CASSSGNQGAYEQYF. The V gene is TRBV5-4, the J gene TRBJ2-7; 7 nucleotides line up with TRBD1. The CDR3 sequence is 15 residues long. Losses at the gene ends were 3 bases for V and 2 bases for J; bases not matched to a gene: 8. Germline CDR1 is SGHNT and CDR2 is YYREEE (reference sequence).

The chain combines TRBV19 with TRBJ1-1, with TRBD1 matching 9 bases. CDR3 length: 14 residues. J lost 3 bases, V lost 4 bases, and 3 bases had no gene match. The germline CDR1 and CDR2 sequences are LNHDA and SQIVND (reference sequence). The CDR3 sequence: CASSTRQGDTEAFF. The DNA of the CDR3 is TGTGCCAGTAGTACCCGACAGGGGGACACTGAAGCTTTCTTT.

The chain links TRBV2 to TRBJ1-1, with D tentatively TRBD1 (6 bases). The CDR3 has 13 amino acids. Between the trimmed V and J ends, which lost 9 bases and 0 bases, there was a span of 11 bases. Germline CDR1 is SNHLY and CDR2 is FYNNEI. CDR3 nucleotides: TGTGCCAGTGGGACACTAATGAACACTGAAGCTTTCTTT. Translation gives CASGTLMNTEAFF.

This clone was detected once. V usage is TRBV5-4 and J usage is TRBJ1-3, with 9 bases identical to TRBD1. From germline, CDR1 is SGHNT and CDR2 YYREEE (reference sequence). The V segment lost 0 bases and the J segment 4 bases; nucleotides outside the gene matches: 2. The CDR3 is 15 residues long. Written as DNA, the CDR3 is TGTGCCAGCAGCTTGGACAGGGGGCTCGGAAACACCATATATTTT. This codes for CASSLDRGLGNTIYF. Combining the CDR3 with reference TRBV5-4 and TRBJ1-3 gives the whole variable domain ETGVTQSPTHLIKTRGQQVTLRCSSQSGHNTVSWYQQALGQGPQFIFQYYREEENGRGNFPPRFSGLQFPNYSSELNVNALELDDSALYLCASSLDRGLGNTIYFGEGSWLTVV.

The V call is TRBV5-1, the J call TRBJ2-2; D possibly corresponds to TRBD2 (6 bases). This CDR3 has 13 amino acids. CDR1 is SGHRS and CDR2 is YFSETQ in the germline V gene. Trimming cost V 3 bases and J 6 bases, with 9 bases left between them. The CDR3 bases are TGCGCCAGCAGCTCCCGGGACTCCGGGGAGCTGTTTTTT. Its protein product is CASSSRDSGELFF.

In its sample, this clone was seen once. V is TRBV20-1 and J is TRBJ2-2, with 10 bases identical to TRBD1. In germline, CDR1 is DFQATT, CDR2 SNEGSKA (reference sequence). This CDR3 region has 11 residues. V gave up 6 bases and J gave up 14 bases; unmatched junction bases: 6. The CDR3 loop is CSAEGDRGLFF. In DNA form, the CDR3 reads TGCAGTGCGGAGGGGGACAGGGGTCTGTTTTTT.

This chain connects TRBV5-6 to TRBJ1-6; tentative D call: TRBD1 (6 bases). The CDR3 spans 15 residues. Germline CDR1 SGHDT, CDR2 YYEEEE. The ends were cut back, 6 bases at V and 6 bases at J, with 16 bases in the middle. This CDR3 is CASTPAGQLNSPLHF. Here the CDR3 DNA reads TGTGCCAGCACCCCGGCCGGACAGCTTAATTCACCCCTCCACTTT.